This passage covers 6 T cell receptor beta chains from one sample sequenced in a study of blood T cell repertoires in COVID-19 (dated by TCRdb to about 2020). The protocol used for the library was the immunoSEQ multiplex PCR assay. TCRdb stores this immuneACCESS table with in-frame sequences only. Part of the clones is absent; in the studies checked, under half of the shortfall reflects unresolved V genes, and no reason is known for the rest. The sample table shows approximately 92,000 clones, and roughly 82% are seen once. Of the sample, about 17% is held by the ten largest clones. Input material: peripheral blood. Every receptor here comes from a man at least 80 years old with acute or convalescent COVID-19.

Only a few counts were recorded for this clone. This chain joins TRBV28 and TRBJ1-1, with a tentative D call TRBD1 (6 bases). Trimming pared 3 bases from V and 7 bases from J, leaving 27 bases between. The CDR3 runs to 18 residues. In germline, CDR1 is MDHEN, CDR2 SYDVKM. As DNA, the CDR3 is TGTGCCAGCAGTTTTTTTACGTCGTTCGCAGGGGCCATGCATGAAGCTTTCTTT. This sequence encodes CASSFFTSFAGAMHEAFF.

The genes are TRBV9 and TRBJ1-1; D unclear. CDR1 SGDLS and CDR2 YYNGEE come from the germline V gene. Trimming cost V 3 bases and J 5 bases, with 11 bases left between them. This CDR3 has 13 residues. CDR3 bases: TGTGCCAGCAGCGCCGGTCCGGTGACTGAAGCTTTCTTT. This sequence encodes CASSAGPVTEAFF.

This chain uses TRBV11-2 with TRBJ1-1; a possible D gene is TRBD1 (6 bases). V lost 5 bases and J 6 bases, leaving 19 bases between the germline ends. This CDR3 comprises 15 residues. The germline V gene encodes CDR1 SGHAT and CDR2 FQNNGV. Here the CDR3 reads CASSPGIQGISEAFF. CDR3 DNA: TGTGCCAGCAGCCCTGGGATCCAGGGGATATCTGAAGCTTTCTTT.

There are a few counts of this clone. This chain uses TRBV11-3 with TRBJ2-3; D possibly corresponds to TRBD1 (6 bases). This CDR3 contains 17 residues. Germline V lookup: CDR1 SGHNT, CDR2 YENEEA. V was clipped by 5 bases and J by 3 bases, with 21 bases between them. As DNA, the CDR3 is TGTGCCAGCAGCCCAGGACAGAACCCTGGGGATACAGATACGCAGTATTTT. This encodes CASSPGQNPGDTDTQYF.

The rearrangement links TRBV5-1 to TRBJ1-6; possible D gene TRBD1, 5 bases. The germline V and J ends were trimmed by 0 bases and 9 bases, with 13 bases remaining between them. CDR1 and CDR2 from the germline V gene are SGHRS and YFSETQ. This CDR3 contains 15 residues. CDR3 amino acids: CASSLVQGLGSPLHF. The CDR3 bases are TGCGCCAGCAGCTTGGTGCAGGGTCTAGGTTCACCCCTCCACTTT.

This clone was counted once. The V gene is TRBV6-6, the J gene TRBJ2-5; maybe TRBD1 (6 bases). V was clipped by 8 bases and J by 2 bases, with 6 bases between them. Germline V gene sequence: CDR1 MNHNY, CDR2 SVGAGI (reference sequence). This CDR3 is built from 11 residues. The CDR3 is CASGQQETQYF. Here the CDR3 DNA reads TGTGCCAGCGGACAGCAAGAGACCCAGTACTTC.